The 27 T cell receptor beta chains reported below all come from one sample, sequenced in a study of T cell responses to AZD1222 COVID-19 vaccine. Generated by immunoSEQ multiplex PCR, the TCRdb table keeps only in-frame clones and is missing some. Of approximately 150,000 clones in the sample, roughly 88% were seen once. Sequencing was performed on peripheral blood, taken 28 days after the second AZD1222 dose. The source is an adult who received the AZD1222 COVID-19 vaccine.

The rearrangement links TRBV25-1 to TRBJ1-4, with D tentatively TRBD1 (5 bases). Germline-derived CDR1 and CDR2 are MGHDK and SYGVNS. The CDR3 is 14 amino acids. V dropped 3 bases and J dropped 6 bases, with 11 bases sitting between them. CDR3 in amino acids: CASSEDRGYEKLFF. The CDR3 coding sequence is TGTGCCAGCAGTGAGGACCGGGGGTATGAAAAACTGTTTTTT.

This rearrangement joins TRBV7-2 to TRBJ2-2, with TRBD1 matching over 9 bases. This CDR3 is built from 16 residues. Germline loops: CDR1 SGHTA, CDR2 FQGNSA. Germline trimming cut 5 bases from V and 6 bases from J; bases unmatched to any gene: 10. The CDR3 here is CASSKTGTGNAGELFF. The CDR3 DNA sequence: TGTGCCAGCAGCAAGACCGGGACAGGGAATGCCGGGGAGCTGTTTTTT.

This clone was picked up a small number of times. This sequence joins TRBV28 and TRBJ1-5, with 7 bases aligning to TRBD1. The junction had 0 bases not matched to a gene; V was cut back by 4 bases and J by 6 bases. Germline CDR1 MDHEN, CDR2 SYDVKM. This CDR3 has 12 residues. CDR3 sequence (DNA): TGTGCCAGCAGTTCAGGGGGTCAGCCCCAGCATTTT. Its translation: CASSSGGQPQHF. Variable domain in full (rest from reference TRBV28 and TRBJ1-5): DVKVTQSSRYLVKRTGEKVFLECVQDMDHENMFWYRQDPGLGLRLIYFSYDVKMKEKGDIPEGYSVSREKKERFSLILESASTNQTSMYLCASSSGGQPQHFGDGTRLSIL.

The chain employs TRBV11-3 and TRBJ2-7, with a weak D call TRBD1 (6 bases). The CDR3 sequence is 14 residues long. The germline V gene has CDR1 SGHNT and CDR2 YENEEA. Trimming removed 8 bases from V and 3 bases from J, with 17 bases in between. CDR3 sequence reads: CASCISGTIYEQYF. The DNA for the CDR3 is TGTGCCAGCTGCATATCCGGGACAATCTACGAGCAGTACTTC.

Only one count was recorded for this clone. The rearrangement uses TRBV29-1 and TRBJ1-3; D ambiguous. The CDR3 sequence is 13 residues long. The V and J ends lost 6 bases and 4 bases respectively, with 13 bases between them. CDR1 and CDR2 (germline): SQVTM, ANQGSEA. CDR3: CSVRVSPGNTIYF. For the CDR3, the DNA is TGCAGCGTACGGGTGAGCCCGGGAAACACCATATATTTT.

This clone was seen once. The chain uses TRBV23-1 and TRBJ1-5; tentatively, D is TRBD1 (5 bases). TRBV23-1 falls under the ORF class, with uncertain function. CDR3 length: 14 residues. V lost 0 bases, J lost 5 bases, and 8 bases lay in between. CDR3 protein: CASSQSGGDQPQHF. CDR3 sequence (DNA): TGCGCCAGCAGTCAATCGGGGGGGGATCAGCCCCAGCATTTT.

This chain joins TRBV29-1 and TRBJ1-2; no firm D call. This CDR3 contains 13 residues. Trimming removed 6 bases from V and 0 bases from J, with 11 bases in between. Germline V gene data show CDR1 as SQVTM and CDR2 as ANQGSEA. CDR3 sequence reads: CSVLLSANYGYTF. CDR3 nucleotides: TGCAGCGTGCTCTTGTCAGCTAACTATGGCTACACCTTC.

The chain has TRBV28 and TRBJ2-1; D remains unclear. Germline V CDR1 and CDR2: MDHEN, SYDVKM. CDR3 length: 12 amino acids. Trimming took off 9 bases at V and 0 bases at J, with 6 bases between the two ends. The CDR3: CASPSSYNEQFF. CDR3 sequence (DNA): TGTGCCAGTCCTAGCTCCTACAATGAGCAGTTCTTC.

The genes are TRBV14 and TRBJ2-1; tentatively, D is TRBD1 (5 bases). V shed 3 bases and J shed 1 base, with 16 bases lying between them. Germline CDR1 reads SGHDN; CDR2 reads FVKESK. The CDR3 has 17 residues. CDR3 DNA: TGTGCCAGCAGCCAGGTGGCAGGGAAGGTTTCCTACAATGAGCAGTTCTTC. The encoded protein is CASSQVAGKVSYNEQFF.

The genes are TRBV5-6 and TRBJ1-2, with 10 bases fitting TRBD1. J lost 2 bases, V lost 4 bases, and 5 bases had no gene match. The CDR3 is 15 amino acids. Germline V lookup: CDR1 SGHDT, CDR2 YYEEEE. Here the CDR3 reads CASSPGTGENYGYTF. CDR3 DNA sequence: TGTGCCAGCAGCCCAGGGACAGGGGAGAACTATGGCTACACCTTC.

The CDR3 DNA reads TGTGCCAACCAGCGGGGAGGCCACTACAATGAGCAGTTCTTC. It specifies CANQRGGHYNEQFF. J is TRBJ2-1 and V is TRBV19; 7 positions match TRBD2. Germline V CDR1 and CDR2: LNHDA, SQIVND (reference sequence). The CDR3 consists of 14 residues. J lost 3 bases, V lost 10 bases, and 9 bases had no gene match. The full variable domain, its missing parts supplied by reference TRBV19 and TRBJ2-1, is DGGITQSPKYLFRKEGQNVTLSCEQNLNHDAMYWYRQDPGQGLRLIYYSQIVNDFQKGDIAEGYSVSREKKESFPLTVTSAQKNPTAFYLCANQRGGHYNEQFFGPGTRLTVL.

The chain carries TRBV5-4 and TRBJ2-5; a possible D gene is TRBD1 (6 bases). The germline V gene encodes CDR1 SGHNT and CDR2 YYREEE (reference sequence). This CDR3 comprises 16 residues. Trimming shortened V by 1 base and J by 5 bases, and 18 bases separated the two germline ends. The CDR3 DNA is TGTGCCAGCAGCTTGCCTAGGCAGGGGACAACGGAGACCCAGTACTTC. Its translation is CASSLPRQGTTETQYF.

This rearrangement joins TRBV5-5 to TRBJ1-6, with no clear D. The CDR3 has 15 residues. CDR1 is SGHKS and CDR2 is YYEKEE in the germline V gene (reference sequence). Trimming removed 4 bases at V and 0 bases at J, with 8 bases between. CDR3 region: CASSGSSSYNSPLHF. The CDR3 nucleotides are TGTGCCAGCAGCGGGTCCAGCTCCTATAATTCACCCCTCCACTTT.

The chain is built from TRBV28 and TRBJ2-2; no reliable D call. The CDR3 is made up of 13 amino acids. Germline V gene lookup returns CDR1 MDHEN and CDR2 SYDVKM. Trimming cost V 6 bases and J 1 base, with 6 bases left between them. DNA for the CDR3: TGTGCCAGCAGAGAGGAGAACACCGGGGAGCTGTTTTTT. Translation gives CASREENTGELFF.

V gene TRBV9 combines with J gene TRBJ1-4, with D uncertain. Trimming removed 4 bases at V and 4 bases at J, with 14 bases between. This CDR3 comprises 15 residues. Germline CDR1 SGDLS, CDR2 YYNGEE. CDR3 DNA: TGTGCCAGCAGCCTACAAACCTCGGGTAATGAAAAACTGTTTTTT. Protein product: CASSLQTSGNEKLFF. Supplemented by reference TRBV9 and TRBJ1-4, the full variable domain reads DSGVTQTPKHLITATGQRVTLRCSPRSGDLSVYWYQQSLDQGLQFLIQYYNGEERAKGNILERFSAQQFPDLHSELNLSSLELGDSALYFCASSLQTSGNEKLFFGSGTQLSVL.

The chain has TRBV28 and TRBJ2-3; 10 bases match TRBD2. The ends lost 8 bases at V and 3 bases at J; junction bases unmatched: 5. This CDR3 region has 14 residues. The germline V gene encodes CDR1 MDHEN and CDR2 SYDVKM. The CDR3 loop reads CASLSGGGTDTQYF. DNA for the CDR3: TGTGCCAGCCTGAGCGGGGGGGGGACAGATACGCAGTATTTT.

V gene TRBV7-2 combines with J gene TRBJ2-7, with 7 bases that match TRBD1. The CDR3 spans 14 residues. Looked up from germline, CDR1 is SGHTA and CDR2 is FQGNSA. V gave up 5 bases and J gave up 3 bases; unmatched junction bases: 7. The CDR3 spells CASSPGQWSYEQYF. CDR3 sequence (DNA): TGTGCCAGCAGCCCGGGACAGTGGAGCTACGAGCAGTACTTC.

The gene calls are TRBV28 and TRBJ2-2; weak D call: TRBD1 (5 bases). V dropped 7 bases and J dropped 3 bases, with 15 bases sitting between them. The CDR3 has 15 amino acids. CDR1 is MDHEN, CDR2 SYDVKM, per germline. DNA of the CDR3: TGTGCCAGCAATCCGCAATCAGGGCACACCGGGGAGCTGTTTTTT. Amino acids: CASNPQSGHTGELFF. The variable domain in full, with the rest retrieved from reference TRBV28 and TRBJ2-2, is DVKVTQSSRYLVKRTGEKVFLECVQDMDHENMFWYRQDPGLGLRLIYFSYDVKMKEKGDIPEGYSVSREKKERFSLILESASTNQTSMYLCASNPQSGHTGELFFGEGSRLTVL.

V and J are TRBV5-6 and TRBJ2-7; D perhaps matches TRBD2 (6 bases). Trimming took off 0 bases at V and 6 bases at J, with 13 bases between the two ends. The germline gives CDR1 SGHDT, CDR2 YYEEEE. This CDR3 has 14 amino acids. For the CDR3, the DNA is TGTGCCAGCAGCTTGGCCGCGGGGACCGGCGAGCAGTACGTC. Amino acid sequence: CASSLAAGTGEQYV.

The chain recombines TRBV9 with TRBJ2-2; 8 bases are shared with TRBD1. The CDR3 is made up of 13 amino acids. Germline loops: CDR1 SGDLS, CDR2 YYNGEE. With 3 bases clipped from V and 9 bases from J, the junction kept 4 bases outside the gene matches. CDR3 sequence: CASSDRQGRELFF. In nucleotides, the CDR3 is TGTGCCAGCAGCGACCGACAGGGGAGGGAGCTGTTTTTT.

V is TRBV18 and J is TRBJ2-7, with unresolved D. CDR1 and CDR2 from the germline V gene are KGHSH and LQKENI. CDR3 length equals 13 residues. Trimming left V 2 bases short and J 1 base short, with 6 bases between. The CDR3 loop is CASSPVDSYEQYF. The CDR3 DNA reads TGTGCCAGCTCACCAGTGGATTCCTACGAGCAGTACTTC.

The chain joins TRBV10-2 to TRBJ2-1; 9 positions match TRBD2. The CDR3 sequence is 15 residues long. V gave up 4 bases and J gave up 4 bases; unmatched junction bases: 5. Germline lookup yields CDR1 WSHSY and CDR2 SAAADI. The CDR3 DNA reads as TGCGCCAGCAGTGTGCTAGCGGGGCAATACAATGAGCAGTTCTTC. This translates into CASSVLAGQYNEQFF.

The V and J genes are TRBV7-6 and TRBJ1-3; possibly TRBD1 for D (5 bases). Germline CDR1 reads SGHVS; CDR2 reads FNYEAQ. V was shortened by 0 bases and J by 0 bases, with 9 bases between the two germline ends. The CDR3 extends over 16 amino acids. In nucleotides, the CDR3 is TGTGCCAGCAGCTTAGCAGGGGCTAACTCTGGAAACACCATATATTTT. It is translated as CASSLAGANSGNTIYF.

This chain connects TRBV4-3 to TRBJ1-1, with D possibly being TRBD1 (6 bases). Trimming shortened V by 0 bases and J by 6 bases, and 14 bases separated the two germline ends. Germline assignment: CDR1 LGHNA and CDR2 YSLEER. The CDR3 is 15 amino acids. Here the CDR3 reads CASSQDSIRGAEAFF. CDR3 coding DNA: TGCGCCAGCAGCCAAGATAGTATTAGGGGGGCTGAAGCTTTCTTT.

The rearrangement joins TRBV3-1 (or the pseudogene TRBV3-2) to TRBJ2-3, with D maybe TRBD1 (6 bases). Between the trimmed V and J ends, which lost 3 bases and 11 bases, there was a span of 15 bases. Germline values: CDR1 LGHDT, CDR2 YNNKEL (reference sequence). There are 13 residues in the CDR3. The chain's CDR3 is CASSHETGFRQYF. DNA of the CDR3: TGTGCCAGCAGCCACGAGACAGGTTTCAGGCAGTATTTT.

This chain joins TRBV27 and TRBJ2-3; 8 nucleotides agree with TRBD2. V shed 3 bases, J shed 1 base, and the junction held 6 bases outside the gene matches. The CDR3 loop spans 16 amino acids. The V gene's germline CDR1 is MNHEY and CDR2 SMNVEV (reference sequence). The CDR3 coding sequence is TGTGCCAGCAGTTTGACAACTAGCGGTGGCACAGATACGCAGTATTTT. Protein: CASSLTTSGGTDTQYF.

The chain carries TRBV7-9 and TRBJ1-2; 7 nucleotides align to TRBD1. This CDR3 is built from 14 residues. Trimming at V came to 3 bases and at J to 7 bases, leaving 8 bases not matched to a gene. CDR1 and CDR2 (germline): SEHNR, FQNEAQ (reference sequence). CDR3 loop: CASSFPETGSGYTF. As DNA, the CDR3 is TGTGCCAGCAGCTTCCCCGAGACAGGGTCTGGCTACACCTTC.